These 3 T cell receptor beta chains were all obtained from the same sample, sequenced in a study of T cell changes during pregnancy in multiple sclerosis. TCRdb's table, derived via immunoSEQ multiplex PCR, lists solely in-frame clones and lacks some. The sample has about 46,000 clones, 80% to 95% seen once. The sample was CD8+ T cells from peripheral blood mononuclear cells, taken after pregnancy. The receptors shown here come from a female donor with multiple sclerosis, enrolled in a pregnancy study.

The chain is built from TRBV2 and TRBJ2-7, with 12 bases lining up with TRBD2. Germline V CDR1 and CDR2: SNHLY, FYNNEI. The V segment lost 8 bases and the J segment 0 bases; nucleotides outside the gene matches: 5. This CDR3 region has 15 residues. CDR3 nucleotide sequence: TGTGCCAGCCTACTAGCGGGAGGAAGCTCCTACGAGCAGTACTTC. It specifies CASLLAGGSSYEQYF.

V is TRBV7-9 and J is TRBJ2-7; D is undetermined. The V gene lost 4 bases and the J gene lost 2 bases, with 12 bases spanning the gap. CDR1 is SEHNR and CDR2 is FQNEAQ in the germline V gene (reference sequence). The CDR3 has 14 residues. The CDR3 is CASSSRTITYEQYF. CDR3 coding DNA: TGTGCCAGCAGCTCCCGTACAATCACCTACGAGCAGTACTTC.

The chain joins TRBV27 to TRBJ2-3, with a possible D match to TRBD2 (5 bases). The length of the CDR3 is 16 residues. Germline CDR1 is MNHEY and CDR2 is SMNVEV (reference sequence). V gave up 4 bases and J gave up 1 base, with 15 bases separating them. DNA for the CDR3: TGTGCCAGCAGTTCCCACTGGGCGGAGGGCACAGATACGCAGTATTTT. Protein: CASSSHWAEGTDTQYF.